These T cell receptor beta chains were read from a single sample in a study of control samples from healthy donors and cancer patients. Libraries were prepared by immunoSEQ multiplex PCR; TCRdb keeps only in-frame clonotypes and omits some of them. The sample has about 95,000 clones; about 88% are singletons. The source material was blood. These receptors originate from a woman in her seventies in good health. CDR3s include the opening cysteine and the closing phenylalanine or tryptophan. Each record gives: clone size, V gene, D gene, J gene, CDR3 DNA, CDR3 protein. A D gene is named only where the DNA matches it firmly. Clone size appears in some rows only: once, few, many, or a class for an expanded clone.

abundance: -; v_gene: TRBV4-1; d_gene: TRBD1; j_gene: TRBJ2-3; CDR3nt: TGCGCCAGCAGCCAAGATACCCCTTTTTCCGGACAGGGGGCCACAGATACGCAGTATTTT; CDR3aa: CASSQDTPFSGQGATDTQYF
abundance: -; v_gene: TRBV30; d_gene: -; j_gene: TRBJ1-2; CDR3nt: TGTGCCTGGAGTGTACTTACGGGTCGCTACACCTTC; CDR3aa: CAWSVLTGRYTF
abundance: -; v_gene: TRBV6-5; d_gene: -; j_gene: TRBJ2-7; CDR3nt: TGTGCCAGCAGTTATGCGGGACAGCCTTACTTC; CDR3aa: CASSYAGQPYF
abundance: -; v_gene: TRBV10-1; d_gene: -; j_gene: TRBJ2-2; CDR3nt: TGCGCCAGCAGTGATGGGGGCGGCGGGGAGCTGTTTTTT; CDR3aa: CASSDGGGGELFF
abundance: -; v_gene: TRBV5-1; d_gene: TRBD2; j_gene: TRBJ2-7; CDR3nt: TGCGCCAGCAGCTTCTGGGAGGGGCTCGCCTACGAGCAGTACTTC; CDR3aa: CASSFWEGLAYEQYF
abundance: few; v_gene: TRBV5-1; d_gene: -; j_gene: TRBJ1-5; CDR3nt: TGCGCCAGCAGCTTGGGAGGACTATTGGGTCAGCCCCAGCATTTT; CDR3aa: CASSLGGLLGQPQHF
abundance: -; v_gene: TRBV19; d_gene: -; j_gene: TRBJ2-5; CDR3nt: TGTGCCAGTAGTGGTGGGGGTAGCGGATTAGAGACCCAGTACTTC; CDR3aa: CASSGGGSGLETQYF
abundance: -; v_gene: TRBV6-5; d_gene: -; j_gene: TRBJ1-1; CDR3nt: TGTGCCAGCGGCCTAAGGGGGAGGGAAGCTTTCTTT; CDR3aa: CASGLRGREAFF
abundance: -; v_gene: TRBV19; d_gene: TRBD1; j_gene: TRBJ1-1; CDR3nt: TGTGCCAGTAGTTCGCCCCCGGGACAGGCCATCACTGAAGCTTTCTTT; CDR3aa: CASSSPPGQAITEAFF
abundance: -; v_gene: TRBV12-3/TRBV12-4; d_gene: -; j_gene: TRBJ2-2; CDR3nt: TGTGCCAGCAGTTTAAGGGAGGCCGGGGAGCTGTTTTTT; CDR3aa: CASSLREAGELFF
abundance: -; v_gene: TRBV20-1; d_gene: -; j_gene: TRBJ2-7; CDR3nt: TGCAGTGCTAGTTTCGGGGAACGGAAGTACTTC; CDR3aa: CSASFGERKYF
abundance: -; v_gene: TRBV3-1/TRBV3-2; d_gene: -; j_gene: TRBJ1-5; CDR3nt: TGTGCCAGCAGCCCCCTTGGTGCGAATCAGCCCCAGCATTTT; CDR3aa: CASSPLGANQPQHF
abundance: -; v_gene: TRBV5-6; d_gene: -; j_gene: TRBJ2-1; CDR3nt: TGTGCCAGCAGCTTGGCGGTGCGAGCGGGCCTCTCCTACAATGAGCAGTTCTTC; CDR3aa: CASSLAVRAGLSYNEQFF
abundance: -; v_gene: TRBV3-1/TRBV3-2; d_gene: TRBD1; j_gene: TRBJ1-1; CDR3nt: TGTGCCAGCAGCCGGGACAGCTTGAACACTGAAGCTTTCTTT; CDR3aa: CASSRDSLNTEAFF
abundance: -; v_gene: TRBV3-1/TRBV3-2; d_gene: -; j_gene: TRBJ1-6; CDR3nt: TGTGCCAGCAGCCAAGTAGGTGGAGATTCACCCCTCCACTTT; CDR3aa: CASSQVGGDSPLHF
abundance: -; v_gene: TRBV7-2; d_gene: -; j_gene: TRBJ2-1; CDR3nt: TGTGCCAGCAGCCTTCTCGGAAGCGGTGTGGGCAATGAGCAGTTCTTC; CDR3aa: CASSLLGSGVGNEQFF
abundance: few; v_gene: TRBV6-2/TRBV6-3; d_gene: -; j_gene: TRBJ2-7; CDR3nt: TGTGCCAGCACCCCCTACACGACACCCAGATACGAGCAGTACTTC; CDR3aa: CASTPYTTPRYEQYF
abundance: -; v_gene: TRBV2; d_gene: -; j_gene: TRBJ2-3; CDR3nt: TGTGCCAGCAGTCTGGGACTCCTGACAACAGATACGCAGTATTTT; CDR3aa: CASSLGLLTTDTQYF
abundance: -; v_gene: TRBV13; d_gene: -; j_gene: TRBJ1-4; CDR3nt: TGTGCCAGCAGCCTCACCGGGACGGTAAATGAAAAACTGTTTTTT; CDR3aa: CASSLTGTVNEKLFF
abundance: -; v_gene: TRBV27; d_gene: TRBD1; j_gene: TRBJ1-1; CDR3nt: TGTGCCAGCAGTTCGTCGCAGGGGGCTAAAGCTTTCTTT; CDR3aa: CASSSSQGAKAFF
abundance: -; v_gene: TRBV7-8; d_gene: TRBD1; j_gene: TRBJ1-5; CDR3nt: TGTGCCAGCAGCCAAGGACAGGGTGGAAATCAGCCCCAGCATTTT; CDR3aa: CASSQGQGGNQPQHF
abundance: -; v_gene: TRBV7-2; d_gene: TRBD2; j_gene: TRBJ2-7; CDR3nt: TGTGCCAGCAGCCCAACCCGACTAGCGGGGACCTACGAGCAGTACTTC; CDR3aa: CASSPTRLAGTYEQYF
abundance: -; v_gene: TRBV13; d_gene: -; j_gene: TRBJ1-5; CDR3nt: TGTGCCAGCAGCGACAGCAGGAGCAATCAGCCCCAGCATTTT; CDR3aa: CASSDSRSNQPQHF
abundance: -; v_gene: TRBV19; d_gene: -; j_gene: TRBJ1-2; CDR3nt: TGTGCCAGTAGCCAAGGGACCCTTCGTTATGGCTACACCTTC; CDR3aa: CASSQGTLRYGYTF
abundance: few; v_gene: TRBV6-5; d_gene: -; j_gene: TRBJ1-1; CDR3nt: TGTGCCAGCAGTTACCGGGGACTCATGAACACTGAAGCTTTCTTT; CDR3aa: CASSYRGLMNTEAFF
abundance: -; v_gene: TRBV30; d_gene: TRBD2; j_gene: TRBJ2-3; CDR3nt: TGTGCCTGGAAGCCGGTGGGGGGGGATACGCAGTATTTT; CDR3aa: CAWKPVGGDTQYF
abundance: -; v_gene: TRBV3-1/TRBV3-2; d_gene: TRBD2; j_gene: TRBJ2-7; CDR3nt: TGTGCCAGCAGCCAAGATCCAGCGGGAGGACGAGAGCAGTACTTC; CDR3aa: CASSQDPAGGREQYF
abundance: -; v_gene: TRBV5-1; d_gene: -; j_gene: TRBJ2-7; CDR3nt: TGCGCCAGCAGCTTGGACGAAGGGTACGAGCAGTACTTC; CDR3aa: CASSLDEGYEQYF
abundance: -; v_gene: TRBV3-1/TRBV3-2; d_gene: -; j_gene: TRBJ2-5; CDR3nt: TGTGCCAGCACCACATTACTAGTGAGTCAAGAGACCCAGTACTTC; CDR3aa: CASTTLLVSQETQYF
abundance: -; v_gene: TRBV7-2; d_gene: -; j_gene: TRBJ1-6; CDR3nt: TGTGCCAGCAGCTTAGGACGGGACAAGGGCTATAATTCACCCCTCCACTTT; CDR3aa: CASSLGRDKGYNSPLHF
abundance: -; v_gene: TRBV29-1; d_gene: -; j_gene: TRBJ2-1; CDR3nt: TGCAGCGTTGGTGGAGACCATTACAATGAGCAGTTCTTC; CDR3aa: CSVGGDHYNEQFF
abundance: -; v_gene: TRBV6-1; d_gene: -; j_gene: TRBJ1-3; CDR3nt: TGTGCCAGCAGTGACGGGGATGGAAACACCATATATTTT; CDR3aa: CASSDGDGNTIYF
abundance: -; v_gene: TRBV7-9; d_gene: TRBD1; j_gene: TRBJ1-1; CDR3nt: TGTGCCAGCAGCCCTAGACAGGGCGAGATGGCTTTCTTT; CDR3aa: CASSPRQGEMAFF
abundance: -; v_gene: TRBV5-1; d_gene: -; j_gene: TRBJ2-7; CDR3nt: TGCGCCAGCAGCTTTAGTGGGGGCCTCTACGAGCAGTACTTC; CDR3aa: CASSFSGGLYEQYF
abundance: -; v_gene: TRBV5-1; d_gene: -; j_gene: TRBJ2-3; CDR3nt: TGCGCCGGCCGGGACACCTACAGCACAGATACGCAGTATTTT; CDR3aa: CAGRDTYSTDTQYF
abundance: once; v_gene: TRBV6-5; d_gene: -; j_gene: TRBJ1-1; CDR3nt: TGTGCCAGCAGTTACTCGGCCGTTGAAGCTTTCTTT; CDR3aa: CASSYSAVEAFF